This TCR beta chain originates from a study of regulatory T cells in long-lasting Graves disease. Arm-PCR of CDR3 regions and iRepertoire HTBI primers were used to build TCR beta libraries. Via MiXCR, TCRdb re-called the multiplex PCR reads, giving one row per CDR3 protein. The table includes under 300,000 distinct CDR3 sequences, 15% to 20% detected once. Regarding time point: newly diagnosed GD, antithyroid drugs for less than 3 months. TCR sequences were obtained from RNA taken from PBMCs. The table lists this clonotype with many counts. CDR1 and CDR2 (germline): MGHRA, YSYEKL. This CDR3 region has 15 residues. Trimming took 1 base from V and 7 from J, leaving 17 bases between them. Another study also made use of these data, one on T cells in Graves' hyperthyroidism and ophthalmopathy. From that second work: First-round RT-PCR of the TCR CDR3 relied on the HTBI primer set.

The receptor was isolated from a woman aged 30 to 39 with Graves disease. The material sequenced was peripheral blood mononuclear cells (PBMCs), taken at new diagnosis, from a patient treated with antithyroid drugs. V and J are TRBV4-1 and TRBJ2-7, with no clear D. As DNA, the CDR3 is TGCGCCAGCAGCCAAGTTGGGCAGAACGAGGTTGAGCAGTACTTC. Its protein is CASSQVGQNEVEQYF.